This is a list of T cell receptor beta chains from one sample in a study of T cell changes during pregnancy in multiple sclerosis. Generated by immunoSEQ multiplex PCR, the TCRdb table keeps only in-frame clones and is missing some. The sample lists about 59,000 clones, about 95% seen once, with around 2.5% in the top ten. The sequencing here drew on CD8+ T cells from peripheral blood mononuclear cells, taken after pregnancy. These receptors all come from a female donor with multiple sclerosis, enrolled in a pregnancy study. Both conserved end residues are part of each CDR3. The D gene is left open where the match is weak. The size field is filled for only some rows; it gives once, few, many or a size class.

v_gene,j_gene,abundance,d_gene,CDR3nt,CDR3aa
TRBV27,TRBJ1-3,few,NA,TGTGCCAGCAGTTTATCGGGTCCAGGCAGCTCTGGAAACACCATATATTTT,CASSLSGPGSSGNTIYF
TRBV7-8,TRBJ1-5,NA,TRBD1,TGTGCCAGCAGCTTGGGACAGGGGGTGGGCAATCAGCCCCAGCATTTT,CASSLGQGVGNQPQHF
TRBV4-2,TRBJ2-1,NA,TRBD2,TGTGCCAGCAGCCAAGTCCTAGCGGGAGTGGGGGAGCAGTTCTTC,CASSQVLAGVGEQFF
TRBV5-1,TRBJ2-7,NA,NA,TGCGCCAGCAGCTTGGACAGGTCTCTCTCCTACGAGCAGTACTTC,CASSLDRSLSYEQYF
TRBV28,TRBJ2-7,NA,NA,TGTGCCACAGAGGGCGGGCACTCCTACGAGCAGTACTTC,CATEGGHSYEQYF
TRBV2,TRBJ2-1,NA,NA,TGTGCCAGCACCCCACCGGGAGAGCGACGTTCGGAGCAGTTCTTC,CASTPPGERRSEQFF
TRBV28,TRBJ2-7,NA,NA,TGTGCCAGCACCCTAGGGGGGGAGAGTGACGAGCAGTACTTC,CASTLGGESDEQYF
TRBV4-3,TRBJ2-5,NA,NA,TGCGCCAGCAGCCAAGATCCACTAGCCGGGGAGACCCAGTACTTC,CASSQDPLAGETQYF
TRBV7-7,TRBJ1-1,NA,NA,TGTGCCAGCAGCTTAGCCCAGGGAACTGAAGCTTTCTTT,CASSLAQGTEAFF
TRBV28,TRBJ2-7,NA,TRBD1,TGTGCCAGCAGTTCGGATCGAACAGGGGCCCACGAGCAGTACTTC,CASSSDRTGAHEQYF
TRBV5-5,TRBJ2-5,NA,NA,TGTGCCAGCAGCTTTGAGGGAGAGACCCAGTACTTC,CASSFEGETQYF
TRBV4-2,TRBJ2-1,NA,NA,TGTGCCAGCAGCCATCACCTAGCGTTCAATGAGCAGTTCTTC,CASSHHLAFNEQFF
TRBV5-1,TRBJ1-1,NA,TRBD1,TGCGCCAGCGGGGACAGCCCGATGAACACTGAAGCTTTCTTT,CASGDSPMNTEAFF
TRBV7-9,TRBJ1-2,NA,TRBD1,TGTGCCAGCAGCTTCAAGGGGGCCAACTATGGCTACACCTTC,CASSFKGANYGYTF
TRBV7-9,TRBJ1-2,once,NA,TGTGCCAGCAGCGACCTCAAGGACTGGATGCACTATGGCTACACCTTC,CASSDLKDWMHYGYTF
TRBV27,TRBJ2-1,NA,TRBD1,TGTGCCAGCAGTCAAGGGACAGGGGGCTATAATGAGCAGTTCTTC,CASSQGTGGYNEQFF
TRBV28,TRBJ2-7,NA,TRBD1,TGTGCCAGCAGTTACAACCGGGACAGGGGGAACTACGAGCAGTACTTC,CASSYNRDRGNYEQYF
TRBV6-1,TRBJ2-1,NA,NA,TGTGCCAGCAGGGGGACTGAGAGCTCCTACAATGAGCAGTTCTTC,CASRGTESSYNEQFF
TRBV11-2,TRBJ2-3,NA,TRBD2,TGTGCCAGCAGCGCGGGAGCCGCAGATACGCAGTATTTT,CASSAGAADTQYF
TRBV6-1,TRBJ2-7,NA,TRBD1,TGTGCCAGCAGCCCCGGACAGGGGGCCTACGAGCAGTACTTC,CASSPGQGAYEQYF
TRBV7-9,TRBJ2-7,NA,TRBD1,TGTGCCAGCAGCTCCCCCCGGGACAGTCGTTTCTACGAGCAGTACTTC,CASSSPRDSRFYEQYF
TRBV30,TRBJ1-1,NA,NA,TGTGCCTGGAGTGATGGGACACTTCATGAAGCTTTCTTT,CAWSDGTLHEAFF
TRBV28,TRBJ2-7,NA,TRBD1,TGTGCCAGCAGTTCTGTGACAGGGTCTTCCTACGAGCAGTACTTC,CASSSVTGSSYEQYF
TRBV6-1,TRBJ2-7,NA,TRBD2,TGTGCCAGCAGTGAAGCCCTAGCGGGACCCCTCTCTTTC,CASSEALAGPLSF
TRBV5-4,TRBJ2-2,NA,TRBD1,TGTGCCAGCAGCTTGGGACAGGGGGCGGACACCGGGGAGCTGTTTTTT,CASSLGQGADTGELFF
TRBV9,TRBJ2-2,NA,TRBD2,TGTGCCAGCAGCGTACCCGGACTAGCGGGAGGGCCCGGGGAGCTGTTTTTT,CASSVPGLAGGPGELFF
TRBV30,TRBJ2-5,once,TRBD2,TGTGCCTGGACTCCTGGAACGGGAGGGGTGGAGACCCAGTACTTC,CAWTPGTGGVETQYF
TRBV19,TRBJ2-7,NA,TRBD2,TGTGCCAGTAGCCAAGCGGGGGGATTAATCTACGAGCAGTACTTC,CASSQAGGLIYEQYF
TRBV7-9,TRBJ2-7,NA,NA,TGTGCCAGCAGCTTAGTTGAGGGGGATCTCCGTTTTCCTTACGAGCAGTACTTC,CASSLVEGDLRFPYEQYF
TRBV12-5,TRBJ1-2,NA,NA,TGTGCTAGTGGTCGGCTTTCTGAGGGTGGAGGGAGATATGGCTACACCTTC,CASGRLSEGGGRYGYTF
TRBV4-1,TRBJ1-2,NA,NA,TGCGCCAGCAGCCAAGTTCCCGGGGATAACTATGGCTACACCTTC,CASSQVPGDNYGYTF
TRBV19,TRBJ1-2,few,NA,TGTGCCAGTAGTATCCGGAGGGGCTATGGCTACACCTTC,CASSIRRGYGYTF
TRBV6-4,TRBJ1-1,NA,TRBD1,TGTGCCAGCATCGACAGGGTTAGGATGGGCACTGAAGCTTTCTTT,CASIDRVRMGTEAFF
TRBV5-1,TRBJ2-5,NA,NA,TGCGCCAGCAGCTTGAAAAACAGGGAGGAGACCCAGTACTTC,CASSLKNREETQYF
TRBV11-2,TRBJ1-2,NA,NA,TGTGCCAGCAGCTCTAGAGGCCAGTTACGGTATGGCTACACCTTC,CASSSRGQLRYGYTF
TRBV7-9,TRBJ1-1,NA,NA,TGTGCCAGCAGCCAAACCATGACAGTCGAAGCTTTCTTT,CASSQTMTVEAFF
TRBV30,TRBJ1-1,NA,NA,TGTGCCTGGGCCCGGCGGGGAGAGAACACTGAAGCTTTCTTT,CAWARRGENTEAFF
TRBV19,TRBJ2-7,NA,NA,TGTGCCAGTAGTATAGTCCCAGGGATCCACGAGCAGTACTTC,CASSIVPGIHEQYF
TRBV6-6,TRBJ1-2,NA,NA,TGTGCCAGCAGTTACTCACGGAGAAACTATGGCTACACCTTC,CASSYSRRNYGYTF
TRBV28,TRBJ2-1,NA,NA,TGTGCCAGCAGTCCCACAGGGCCGTTTAGGGATGAGCAGTTCTTC,CASSPTGPFRDEQFF
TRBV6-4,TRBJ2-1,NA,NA,TGTGCCAGCAGTGACCGGTACAATGAGCAGTTCTTC,CASSDRYNEQFF
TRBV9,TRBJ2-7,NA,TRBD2,TGTGCCAGCAGCGGGCGGGGGAATCAACCCTACGAGCAGTACTTC,CASSGRGNQPYEQYF
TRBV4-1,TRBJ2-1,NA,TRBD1,TGCGCCAGCAGCGAGTTCGACTCAGGGGGCCTGTTGTACAATGAGCAGTTCTTC,CASSEFDSGGLLYNEQFF
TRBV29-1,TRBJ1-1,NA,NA,TGCAGTAGTCGAAGATTGAACACTGAAGCTTTCTTT,CSSRRLNTEAFF
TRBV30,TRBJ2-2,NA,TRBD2,TGTGCCTGGAGTGGCCCGACTAGCGGGGTGAACACCGGGGAGCTGTTTTTT,CAWSGPTSGVNTGELFF
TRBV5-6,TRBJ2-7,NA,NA,TGTGCCAGCAGCTTGGGTAGTGCGGAGCAGTACTTC,CASSLGSAEQYF
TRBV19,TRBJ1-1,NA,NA,TGTGCCAGTAGTATAGGCGGGAACACTGAAGCTTTCTTT,CASSIGGNTEAFF
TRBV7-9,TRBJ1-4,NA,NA,TGTGCCAGCAGCCCACCCAGGGCTCCTAATGAAAAACTGTTTTTT,CASSPPRAPNEKLFF
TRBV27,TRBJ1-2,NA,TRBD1,TGTGCCAGCGGACAGGCCCCCGGCTACACCTTC,CASGQAPGYTF
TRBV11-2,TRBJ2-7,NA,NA,TGTGCCAGCAGCCGGCAGGGGCTAGGCGAGACCTACGAGCAGTACTTC,CASSRQGLGETYEQYF
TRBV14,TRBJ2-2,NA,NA,TGTGCCAGCAGCCTAATGGGGGGCACCGGGGAGCTGTTTTTT,CASSLMGGTGELFF
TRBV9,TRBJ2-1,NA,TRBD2,TGTGCCAGCAGCGTAGGCCAGGGACTAGCGTCCTACAATGAGCAGTTCTTC,CASSVGQGLASYNEQFF
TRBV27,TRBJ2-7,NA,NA,TGTGCCAGCAGTTTACCCGGGATCGGGAACGAGCAGTACTTC,CASSLPGIGNEQYF
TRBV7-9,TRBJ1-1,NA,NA,TGTGCCAGCAGCCCCGTCCTGGTACCGGGCACTGAAGCTTTCTTT,CASSPVLVPGTEAFF
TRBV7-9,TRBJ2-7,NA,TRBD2,TGTGCCAGCAGCCACGGGAGGCAGGGTGCCTACGAGCAGTACTTC,CASSHGRQGAYEQYF
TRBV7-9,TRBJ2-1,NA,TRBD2,TGTGCCAGCAGCCCCAGCGGGAGGGCCGGGAATGAGCAGTTCTTC,CASSPSGRAGNEQFF
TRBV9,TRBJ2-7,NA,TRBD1,TGTGCCAGCAGCGTAGAGGGCAGGGGGATCTACGAGCAGTACTTC,CASSVEGRGIYEQYF
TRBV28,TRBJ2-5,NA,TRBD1,TGTGCCAGCAGTTTACTTATCGGTCCCAGGGGGAAAGAGACCCAGTACTTC,CASSLLIGPRGKETQYF